Sequencing of this T cell receptor (beta chain) was carried out in a study of early T cells in non-severe SARS-CoV-2 infection. Study-wide background: Sequencing used unsorted whole-blood bulk RNA, so chains lack pairing.

This clonotype was detected many times. There are 13 residues in the CDR3. Germline CDR1 and CDR2: MGHRA and YSYEKL. V was pared by 8 bases and J by 0 bases, with 7 bases between. Researchers tagged individual cDNA molecules with unique molecular identifiers. MiXCR was run by TCRdb on the 5' RACE reads, yielding one entry per CDR3 protein. Among about 99,000 distinct CDR3 sequences listed, approximately 15% were seen once. This receptor was obtained from an adult who was a healthcare worker with PCR-confirmed SARS-CoV-2 infection or an uninfected control (not recorded which). Sequences were obtained from whole blood. The genes are TRBV4-1 and TRBJ2-2; a weak D match, TRBD1 (6 bases). CDR3 region: CASGQTNTGELFF. The DNA for the CDR3 is TGCGCCAGCGGACAGACGAACACCGGGGAGCTGTTTTTT.